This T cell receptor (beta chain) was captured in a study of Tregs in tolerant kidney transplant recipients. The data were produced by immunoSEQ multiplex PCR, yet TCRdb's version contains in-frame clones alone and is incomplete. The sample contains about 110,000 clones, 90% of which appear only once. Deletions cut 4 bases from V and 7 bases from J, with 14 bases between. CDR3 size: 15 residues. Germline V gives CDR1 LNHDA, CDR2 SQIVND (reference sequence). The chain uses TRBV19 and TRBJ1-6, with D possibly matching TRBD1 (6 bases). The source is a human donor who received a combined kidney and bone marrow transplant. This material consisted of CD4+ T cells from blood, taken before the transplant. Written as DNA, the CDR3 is TGTGCCAGTAGTAAGGGCCAGGGGATAAATTCACCCCTCCACTTT. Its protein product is CASSKGQGINSPLHF. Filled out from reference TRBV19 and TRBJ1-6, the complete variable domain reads DGGITQSPKYLFRKEGQNVTLSCEQNLNHDAMYWYRQDPGQGLRLIYYSQIVNDFQKGDIAEGYSVSREKKESFPLTVTSAQKNPTAFYLCASSKGQGINSPLHFGNGTRLTVT.